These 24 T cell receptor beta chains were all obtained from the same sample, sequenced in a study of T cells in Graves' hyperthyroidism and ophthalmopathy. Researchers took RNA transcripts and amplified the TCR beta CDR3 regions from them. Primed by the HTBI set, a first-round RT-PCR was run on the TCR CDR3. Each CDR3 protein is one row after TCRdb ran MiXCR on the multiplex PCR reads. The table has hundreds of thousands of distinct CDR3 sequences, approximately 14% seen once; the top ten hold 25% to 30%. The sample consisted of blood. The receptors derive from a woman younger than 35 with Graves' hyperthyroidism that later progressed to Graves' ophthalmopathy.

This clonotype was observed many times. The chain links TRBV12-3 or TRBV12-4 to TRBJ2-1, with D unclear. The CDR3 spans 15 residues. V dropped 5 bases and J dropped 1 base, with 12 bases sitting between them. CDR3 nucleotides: TGTGCCAGCAGTCCGCCCGAGGCGTCCTACAATGAGCAGTTCTTC. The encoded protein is CASSPPEASYNEQFF.

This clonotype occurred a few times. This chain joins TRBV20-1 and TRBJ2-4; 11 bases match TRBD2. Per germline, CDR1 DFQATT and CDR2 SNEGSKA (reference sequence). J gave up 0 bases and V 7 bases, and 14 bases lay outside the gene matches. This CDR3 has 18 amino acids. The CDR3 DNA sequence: TGCAGTGTTCCACGTGGACTAGCGGGCGAGATAGCCAAAAACATTCAGTACTTC. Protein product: CSVPRGLAGEIAKNIQYF.

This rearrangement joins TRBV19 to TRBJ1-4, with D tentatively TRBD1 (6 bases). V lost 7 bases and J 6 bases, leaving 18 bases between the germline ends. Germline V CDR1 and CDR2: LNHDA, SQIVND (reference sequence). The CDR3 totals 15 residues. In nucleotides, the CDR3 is TGTGCCAGTACCCTAGGGGGGACAACGTATGAAAAACTGTTTTTT. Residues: CASTLGGTTYEKLFF.

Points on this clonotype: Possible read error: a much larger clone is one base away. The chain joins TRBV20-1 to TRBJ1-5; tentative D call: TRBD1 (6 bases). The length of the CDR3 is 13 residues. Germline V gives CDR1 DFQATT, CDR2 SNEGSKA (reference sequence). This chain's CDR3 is CNALGHLNQPQHF. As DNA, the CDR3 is TGCAATGCACTGGGACACCTCAATCAGCCCCAGCATTTT.

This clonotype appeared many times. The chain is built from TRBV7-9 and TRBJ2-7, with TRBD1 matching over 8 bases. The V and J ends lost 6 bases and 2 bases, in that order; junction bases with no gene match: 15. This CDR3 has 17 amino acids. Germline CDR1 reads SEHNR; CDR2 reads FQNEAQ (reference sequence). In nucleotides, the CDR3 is TGTGCCAGCAGTAAAGGGGGACAGGATTTTCTTCCCTACGAGCAGTACTTC. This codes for CASSKGGQDFLPYEQYF.

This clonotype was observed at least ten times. The CDR3 spells CASSPVDRNSYEQYF. CDR3 coding DNA: TGTGCCAGCAGTCCGGTGGACAGAAACTCCTACGAGCAGTACTTC. The chain recombines TRBV6-1 with TRBJ2-7; D might be TRBD1 (6 bases). The CDR3 totals 15 residues. V lost 5 bases to trimming and J lost 0 bases, with 14 bases between them. Germline CDR1 is MNHNS and CDR2 is SASEGT.

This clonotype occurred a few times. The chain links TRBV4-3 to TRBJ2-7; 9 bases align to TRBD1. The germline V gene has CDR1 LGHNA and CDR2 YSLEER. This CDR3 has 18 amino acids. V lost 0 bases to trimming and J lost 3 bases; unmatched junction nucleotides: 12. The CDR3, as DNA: TGCGCCAGCAGCCAAGAAGCCCTAACGGGGGACAGGGTCTACGAGCAGTACTTC. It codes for CASSQEALTGDRVYEQYF.

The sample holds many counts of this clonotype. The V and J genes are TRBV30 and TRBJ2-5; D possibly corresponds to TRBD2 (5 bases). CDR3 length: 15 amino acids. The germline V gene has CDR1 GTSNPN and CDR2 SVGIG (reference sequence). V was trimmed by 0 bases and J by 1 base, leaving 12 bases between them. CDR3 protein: CAWSVRWLAQETQYF. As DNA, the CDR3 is TGTGCCTGGAGTGTACGGTGGCTAGCCCAAGAGACCCAGTACTTC.

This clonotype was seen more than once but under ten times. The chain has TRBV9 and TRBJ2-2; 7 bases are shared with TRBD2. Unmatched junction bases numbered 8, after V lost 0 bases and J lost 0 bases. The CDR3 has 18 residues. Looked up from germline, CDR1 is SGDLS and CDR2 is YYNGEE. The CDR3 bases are TGTGCCAGCAGCGTAGGCCCCCACACTAGCGCGAACACCGGGGAGCTGTTTTTT. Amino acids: CASSVGPHTSANTGELFF. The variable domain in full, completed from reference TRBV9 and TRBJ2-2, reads DSGVTQTPKHLITATGQRVTLRCSPRSGDLSVYWYQQSLDQGLQFLIQYYNGEERAKGNILERFSAQQFPDLHSELNLSSLELGDSALYFCASSVGPHTSANTGELFFGEGSRLTVL.

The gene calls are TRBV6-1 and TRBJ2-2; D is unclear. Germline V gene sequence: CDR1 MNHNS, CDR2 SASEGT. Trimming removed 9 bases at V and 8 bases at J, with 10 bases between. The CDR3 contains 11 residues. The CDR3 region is CASWFGGELFF. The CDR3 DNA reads TGTGCCAGTTGGTTTGGGGGGGAGCTGTTTTTT.

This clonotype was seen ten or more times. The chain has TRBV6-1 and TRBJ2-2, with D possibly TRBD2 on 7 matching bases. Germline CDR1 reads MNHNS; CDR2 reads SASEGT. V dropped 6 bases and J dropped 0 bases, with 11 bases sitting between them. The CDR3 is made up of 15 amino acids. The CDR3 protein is CASRAGASNTGELFF. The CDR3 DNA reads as TGTGCCAGCAGGGCGGGGGCCTCGAACACCGGGGAGCTGTTTTTT.

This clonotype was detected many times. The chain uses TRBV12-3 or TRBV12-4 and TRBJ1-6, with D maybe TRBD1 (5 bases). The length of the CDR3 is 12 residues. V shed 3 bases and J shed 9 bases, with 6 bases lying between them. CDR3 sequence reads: CASSFRVSPLHF. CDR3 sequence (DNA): TGTGCCAGCAGTTTCAGGGTTTCACCCCTCCACTTT.

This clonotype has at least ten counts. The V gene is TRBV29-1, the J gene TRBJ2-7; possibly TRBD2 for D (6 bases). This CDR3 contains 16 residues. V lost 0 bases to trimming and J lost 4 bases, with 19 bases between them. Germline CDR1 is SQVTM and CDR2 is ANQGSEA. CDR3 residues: CSVEDPQTSGGYEQYF. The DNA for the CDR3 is TGCAGCGTTGAAGATCCCCAGACTAGTGGCGGATACGAGCAGTACTTC.

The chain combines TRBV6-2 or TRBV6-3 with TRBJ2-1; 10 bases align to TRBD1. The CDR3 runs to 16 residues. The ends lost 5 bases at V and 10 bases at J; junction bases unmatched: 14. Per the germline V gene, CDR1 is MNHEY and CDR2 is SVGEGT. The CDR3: CASSKQPGQGTVEQFF. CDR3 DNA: TGTGCCAGCAGTAAACAGCCGGGACAGGGGACGGTGGAGCAGTTCTTC.

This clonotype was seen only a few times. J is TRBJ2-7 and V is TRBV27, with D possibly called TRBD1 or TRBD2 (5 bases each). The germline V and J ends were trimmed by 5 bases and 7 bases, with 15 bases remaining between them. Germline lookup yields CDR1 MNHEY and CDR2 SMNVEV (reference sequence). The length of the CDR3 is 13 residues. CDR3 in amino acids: CASSGDRRWEQYF. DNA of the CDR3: TGTGCCAGCAGTGGGGACCGTCGCTGGGAGCAGTACTTC.

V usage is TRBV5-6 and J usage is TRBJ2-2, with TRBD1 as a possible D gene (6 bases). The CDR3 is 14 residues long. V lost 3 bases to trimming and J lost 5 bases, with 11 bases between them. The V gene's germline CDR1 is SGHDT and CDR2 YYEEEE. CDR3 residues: CASSSQGPTGELFF. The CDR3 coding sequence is TGTGCCAGCAGCTCACAGGGCCCTACCGGGGAGCTGTTTTTT. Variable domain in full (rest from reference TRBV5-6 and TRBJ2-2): DAGVTQSPTHLIKTRGQQVTLRCSPKSGHDTVSWYQQALGQGPQFIFQYYEEEERQRGNFPDRFSGHQFPNYSSELNVNALLLGDSALYLCASSSQGPTGELFFGEGSRLTVL.

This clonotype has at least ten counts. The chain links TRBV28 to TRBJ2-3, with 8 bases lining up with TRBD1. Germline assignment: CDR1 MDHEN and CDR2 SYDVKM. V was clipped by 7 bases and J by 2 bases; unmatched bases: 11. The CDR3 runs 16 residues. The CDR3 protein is CASTYETGVVTDTQYF. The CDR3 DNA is TGTGCCAGCACCTACGAGACAGGGGTTGTCACAGATACGCAGTATTTT.

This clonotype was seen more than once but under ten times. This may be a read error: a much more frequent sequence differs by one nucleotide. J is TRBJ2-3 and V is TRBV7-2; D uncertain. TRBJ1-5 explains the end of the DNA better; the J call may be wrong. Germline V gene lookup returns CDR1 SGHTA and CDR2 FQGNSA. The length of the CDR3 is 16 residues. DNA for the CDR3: TGTGCCAGCAGCAGGCAGACTAGCGGTAGCACAGATACGCAGCATTTT. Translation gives CASSRQTSGSTDTQHF.

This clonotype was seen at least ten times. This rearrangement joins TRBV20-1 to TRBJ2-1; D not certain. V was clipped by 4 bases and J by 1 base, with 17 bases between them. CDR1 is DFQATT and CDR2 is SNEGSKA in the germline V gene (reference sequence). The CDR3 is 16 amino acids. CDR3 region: CSANPQGPQSYNEQFF. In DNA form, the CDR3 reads TGCAGTGCTAACCCACAAGGGCCCCAGTCCTACAATGAGCAGTTCTTC.

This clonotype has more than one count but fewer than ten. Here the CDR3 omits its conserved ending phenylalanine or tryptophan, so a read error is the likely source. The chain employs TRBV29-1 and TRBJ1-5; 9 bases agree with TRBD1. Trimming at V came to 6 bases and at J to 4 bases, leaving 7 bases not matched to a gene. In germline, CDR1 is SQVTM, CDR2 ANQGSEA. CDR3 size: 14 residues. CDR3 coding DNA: TGCAGCGTCTCATCCGGGACAGGGAATCAGCCCCAGCATCTT. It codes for CSVSSGTGNQPQHL.

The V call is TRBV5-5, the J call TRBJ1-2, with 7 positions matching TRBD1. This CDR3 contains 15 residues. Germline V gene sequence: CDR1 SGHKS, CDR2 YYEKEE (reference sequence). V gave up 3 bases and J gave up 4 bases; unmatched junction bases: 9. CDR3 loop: CASSWRQGGGYGYTF. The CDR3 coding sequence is TGTGCCAGCAGCTGGAGACAGGGCGGAGGCTATGGCTACACCTTC.

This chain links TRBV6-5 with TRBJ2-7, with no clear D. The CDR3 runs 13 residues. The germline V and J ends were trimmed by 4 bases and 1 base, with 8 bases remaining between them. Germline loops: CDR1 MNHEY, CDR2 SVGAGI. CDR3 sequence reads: CASSSPRSYEQYF. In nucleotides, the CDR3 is TGTGCCAGCAGTTCCCCGAGGTCCTACGAGCAGTACTTC.

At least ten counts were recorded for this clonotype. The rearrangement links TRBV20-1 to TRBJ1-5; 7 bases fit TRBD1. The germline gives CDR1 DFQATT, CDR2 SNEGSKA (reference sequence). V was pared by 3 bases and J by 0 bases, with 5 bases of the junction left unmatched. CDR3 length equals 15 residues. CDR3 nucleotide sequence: TGCAGTGCTAGTCCGGGACAGAATAGCAATCAGCCCCAGCATTTT. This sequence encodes CSASPGQNSNQPQHF.

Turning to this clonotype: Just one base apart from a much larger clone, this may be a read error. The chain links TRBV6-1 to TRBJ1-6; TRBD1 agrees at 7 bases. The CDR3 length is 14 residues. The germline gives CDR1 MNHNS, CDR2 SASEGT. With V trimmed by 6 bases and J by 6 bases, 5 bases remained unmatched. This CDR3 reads CASRRDSSNSPLHF. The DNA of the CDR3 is TGTGCCAGCAGGAGGGACAGCTCTAATTCACCCCTCCACTTT.